These T cell receptor beta chains were read from a single sample in a study of vaccination and CD4 T cells after COVID-19. Their recognized antigens are unknown. TCRdb independently ran MiXCR on the PCR reads; one entry per CDR3 protein. Found here are about 21,000 distinct CDR3 sequences, 45% to 50% of them singletons; the top ten hold approximately 9.4%. Material: CD4+ T cells from blood, cultured in vitro. These receptors were collected from a human donor who had recovered from COVID-19. Each CDR3 is given with its conserved first and last residue. The order of the fields is V gene, D gene, clone size, J gene, CDR3 protein, CDR3 DNA. D genes are given only for firm matches. The size field is filled for only some rows; it gives once, few, many or a size class.

TRBV5-1	-	-	TRBJ1-2	CASSYTRPGENMRYTF	TGCGCCAGCAGTTACACTAGACCGGGAGAGAATATGCGCTACACCTTC
TRBV12-5	-	-	TRBJ1-2	CASGLVNPGQSYGYTF	TGTGCTAGTGGTTTGGTAAACCCCGGGCAGTCCTATGGCTACACCTTC
TRBV24-1	-	-	TRBJ2-1	CATSDPQTLVNEQFF	TGTGCCACCAGTGATCCACAGACACTAGTTAATGAGCAGTTCTTC
TRBV19	-	-	TRBJ2-2	CASSNTAWDVSTGELFF	TGTGCCAGTAGTAACACAGCTTGGGACGTGAGCACCGGGGAGCTGTTTTTT
TRBV6-1	-	few	TRBJ1-5	CASSEEAGLSNQPQHF	TGTGCCAGCAGTGAAGAGGCAGGGTTGAGCAATCAGCCCCAGCATTTT
TRBV6-1	TRBD1	few	TRBJ2-7	CASSRGQYYEQYF	TGTGCCAGCAGCAGGGGGCAATACTACGAGCAGTACTTC
TRBV19	-	few	TRBJ2-1	CASSLRGREGKFF	TGTGCCAGTAGTCTCCGGGGCCGCGAAGGGAAGTTCTTC
TRBV24-1	-	few	TRBJ2-7	CATSDSYEQYF	TGTGCCACCAGTGACTCCTACGAGCAGTACTTC
TRBV12-3/TRBV12-4	-	-	TRBJ1-5	CASCPEMAGVNQPQHF	TGTGCCAGTTGTCCAGAGATGGCAGGGGTTAATCAGCCCCAGCATTTT
TRBV21-1	-	-	TRBJ2-2	CASSQTGGNTGELFF	TGTGCCAGCAGTCAAACAGGCGGTAACACCGGGGAGCTGTTTTTT
TRBV7-6	TRBD2	-	TRBJ2-7	CASSSGLADGLYEQYF	TGTGCCAGCAGCTCGGGACTAGCGGACGGGCTCTACGAGCAGTACTTC
TRBV5-5	-	once	TRBJ1-1	CASSLAVQDWRNTEAFF	TGTGCCAGCAGCTTGGCCGTACAGGATTGGCGGAACACTGAAGCTTTCTTT
TRBV7-2	TRBD2	-	TRBJ2-5	CASSLGLAGMYF	TGTGCCAGCAGCTTAGGGCTAGCGGGGATGTACTTC
TRBV27	TRBD1	-	TRBJ1-2	CASSSWADRHGYTF	TGTGCCAGCAGTTCATGGGCGGACAGGCATGGCTACACCTTC
TRBV20-1	-	few	TRBJ1-4	CSARPRGGGEKLFF	TGCAGTGCTAGACCCAGAGGAGGTGGTGAAAAACTGTTTTTT
TRBV6-5	TRBD2	few	TRBJ2-3	CASSYGLARTDTQYF	TGTGCCAGCAGTTACGGACTAGCGCGCACAGATACGCAGTATTTT
TRBV20-1	TRBD1	-	TRBJ2-5	CSAPGGQGAPQETQYF	TGCAGTGCACCCGGCGGACAGGGGGCTCCCCAAGAGACCCAGTACTTC
TRBV2	TRBD1	few	TRBJ2-1	CASSGGQGQGAQFF	TGTGCCAGCAGTGGGGGCCAGGGACAGGGGGCACAGTTCTTC
TRBV9	TRBD1	-	TRBJ1-2	CASSAEQGADYGYTF	TGTGCCAGCAGCGCAGAACAGGGGGCCGACTATGGCTACACCTTC
TRBV20-1	TRBD2	-	TRBJ2-5	CSASGLAGGVAETQYF	TGCAGTGCTTCAGGCCTAGCGGGAGGGGTGGCAGAGACCCAGTACTTC
TRBV11-2	-	-	TRBJ1-1	CASSSTRTAEAFF	TGTGCCAGCAGCTCGACTCGGACGGCTGAAGCTTTCTTT
TRBV2	-	-	TRBJ1-5	CASSDEGYSNQPQHF	TGTGCCAGCAGTGATGAGGGTTATAGCAATCAGCCCCAGCATTTT
TRBV6-1	TRBD1	-	TRBJ2-5	CASSETGGLETQYF	TGTGCCAGCAGTGAGACAGGGGGTTTGGAGACCCAGTACTTC
TRBV6-2/TRBV6-3	-	-	TRBJ1-2	CASSFWTEGYTF	TGTGCCAGCAGTTTCTGGACAGAGGGCTACACCTTC
TRBV2	-	few	TRBJ2-2	CASSVVSNIGELFF	TGTGCCAGCAGTGTAGTGTCTAACATCGGGGAGCTGTTTTTT
TRBV29-1	TRBD2	-	TRBJ2-3	CSADAGGTDTQYF	TGCAGCGCCGATGCGGGAGGAACAGATACGCAGTATTTT
TRBV6-1	-	-	TRBJ1-1	CASSLTEPNTEAFF	TGTGCCAGCAGTCTGACAGAACCTAACACTGAAGCTTTCTTT
TRBV6-1	-	-	TRBJ2-6	CASSEGLLNSGANVLTF	TGTGCCAGCAGTGAAGGATTATTAAACTCTGGGGCCAACGTCCTGACTTTC
TRBV6-2/TRBV6-3	TRBD1	-	TRBJ1-2	CASSLQDRGRLPYGYTF	TGTGCCAGCAGTCTACAGGACAGGGGGCGCCTCCCCTATGGCTACACCTTC
TRBV6-5	-	-	TRBJ2-7	CASSYSIHGTYEQYF	TGTGCCAGCAGTTACTCGATTCACGGAACCTACGAGCAGTACTTC
TRBV7-9	-	few	TRBJ1-2	CASSSRPGEIYGYTF	TGTGCCAGCAGCTCCCGACCAGGAGAGATTTATGGCTACACCTTC